Described below is a single TCR beta chain sequence and its context. Its target is not known. The sample is drawn from a study of shared clonotypes between healthy human individuals. Study-wide background: Donor ages ranged 18 to 49 years: a couple of women, a few men. CD4 naive cells filled three plates per donor, CD4 memory three, CD8 naive two and CD8 memory one. Notes on the study in general: The study generally estimated greater richness for naive than memory subsets.

The method was immunoSEQ multiplex PCR; TCRdb's version includes in-frame clones alone and lacks a portion of them. This table has around 550,000 clones, approximately 95% appearing once. Only CD45RO-negative cells positively selected for CCR7 counted as naive CD8 cells, so terminally differentiated effector memory CD45RA+ cells were excluded. Free of recent acute infections or vaccinations, the donors were healthy HIV-negative adults. Trimming shortened V by 8 bases and J by 2 bases, and 13 bases separated the two germline ends. Per germline, CDR1 SNHLY and CDR2 FYNNEI. The CDR3 is 13 residues long.

The specimen was naive CD8+ T cells sorted from blood. The TCR comes from a woman in her 30s in good health. The J gene is TRBJ2-7, the V gene TRBV2; D is possibly TRBD1 (6 bases). The CDR3 reads CASEGTLTYEQYF. The CDR3 coding sequence is TGTGCCAGCGAGGGGACATTAACCTACGAGCAGTACTTC.